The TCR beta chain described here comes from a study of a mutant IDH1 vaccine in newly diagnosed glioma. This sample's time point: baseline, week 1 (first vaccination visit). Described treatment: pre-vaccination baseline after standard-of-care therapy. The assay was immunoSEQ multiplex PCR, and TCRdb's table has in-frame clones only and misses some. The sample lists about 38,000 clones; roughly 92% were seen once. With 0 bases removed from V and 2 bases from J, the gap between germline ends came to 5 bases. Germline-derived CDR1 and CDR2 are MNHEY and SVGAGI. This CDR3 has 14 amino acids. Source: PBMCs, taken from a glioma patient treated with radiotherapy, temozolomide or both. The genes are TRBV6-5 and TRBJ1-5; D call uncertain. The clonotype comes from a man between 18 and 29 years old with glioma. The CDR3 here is CASSYSQGNQPQHF. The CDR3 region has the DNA TGTGCCAGCAGTTACTCCCAGGGCAATCAGCCCCAGCATTTT.